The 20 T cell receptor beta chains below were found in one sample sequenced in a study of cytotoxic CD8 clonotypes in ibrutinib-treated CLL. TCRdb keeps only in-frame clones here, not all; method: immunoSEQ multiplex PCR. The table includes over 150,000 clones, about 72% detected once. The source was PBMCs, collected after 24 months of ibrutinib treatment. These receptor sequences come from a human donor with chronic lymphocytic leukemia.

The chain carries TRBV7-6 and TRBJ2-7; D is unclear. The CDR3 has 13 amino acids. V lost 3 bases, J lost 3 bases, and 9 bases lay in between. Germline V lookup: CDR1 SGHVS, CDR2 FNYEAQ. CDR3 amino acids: CASSFNTRYEQYF. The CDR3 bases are TGTGCCAGCAGCTTCAATACCCGCTACGAGCAGTACTTC.

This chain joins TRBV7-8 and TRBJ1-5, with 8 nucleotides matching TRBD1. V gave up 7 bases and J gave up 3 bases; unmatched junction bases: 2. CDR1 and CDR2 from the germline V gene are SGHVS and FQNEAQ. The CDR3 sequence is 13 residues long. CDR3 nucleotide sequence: TGTGCCAGCAACAGGGGGGCCAATCAGCCCCAGCATTTT. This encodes CASNRGANQPQHF.

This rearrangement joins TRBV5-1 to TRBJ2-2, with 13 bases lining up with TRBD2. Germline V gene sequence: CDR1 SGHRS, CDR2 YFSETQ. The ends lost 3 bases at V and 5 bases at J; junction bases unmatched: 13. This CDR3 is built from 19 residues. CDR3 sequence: CASSSPGLAGRLVTGELFF. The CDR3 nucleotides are TGCGCCAGCAGCTCTCCGGGACTAGCGGGACGGTTGGTTACCGGGGAGCTGTTTTTT.

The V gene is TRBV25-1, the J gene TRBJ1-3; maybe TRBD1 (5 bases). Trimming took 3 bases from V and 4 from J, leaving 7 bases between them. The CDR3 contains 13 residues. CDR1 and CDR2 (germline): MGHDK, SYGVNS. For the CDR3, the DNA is TGTGCCAGCAGTGACGACAGAGGAAACACCATATATTTT. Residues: CASSDDRGNTIYF.

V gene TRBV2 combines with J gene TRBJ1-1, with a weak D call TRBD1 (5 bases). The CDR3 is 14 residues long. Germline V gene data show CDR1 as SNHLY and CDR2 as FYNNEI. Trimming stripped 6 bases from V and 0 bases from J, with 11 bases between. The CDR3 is CASRTGTVNTEAFF. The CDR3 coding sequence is TGTGCCAGCAGGACCGGGACGGTGAACACTGAAGCTTTCTTT.

The CDR3 DNA reads as TGTGCCAGCGCGGCGGGGGCACGCTACACCTTC. This translates into CASAAGARYTF. The chain employs TRBV9 and TRBJ1-2; D is perhaps TRBD1 (6 bases). The CDR3 loop spans 11 amino acids. The germline gives CDR1 SGDLS, CDR2 YYNGEE. With 7 bases removed from V and 9 bases from J, the gap between germline ends came to 13 bases.

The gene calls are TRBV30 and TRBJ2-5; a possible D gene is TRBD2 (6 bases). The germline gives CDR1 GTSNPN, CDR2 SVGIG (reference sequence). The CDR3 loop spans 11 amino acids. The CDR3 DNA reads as TGTGGGGGACTCCACCAAGAGACCCAGTACTTC. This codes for CGGLHQETQYF.

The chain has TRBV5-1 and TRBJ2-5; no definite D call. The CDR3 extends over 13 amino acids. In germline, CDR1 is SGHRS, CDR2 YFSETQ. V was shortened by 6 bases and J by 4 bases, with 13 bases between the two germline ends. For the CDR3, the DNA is TGCGCCAGCAAACTTTCGGTGGGAGAGACCCAGTACTTC. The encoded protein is CASKLSVGETQYF.

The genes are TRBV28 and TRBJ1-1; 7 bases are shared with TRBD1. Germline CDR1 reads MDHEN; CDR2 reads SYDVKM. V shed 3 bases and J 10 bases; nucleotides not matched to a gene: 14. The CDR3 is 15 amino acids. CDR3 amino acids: CASSFMDRFSGGAFF. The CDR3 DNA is TGTGCCAGCAGTTTTATGGACAGGTTCTCTGGGGGAGCTTTCTTT.

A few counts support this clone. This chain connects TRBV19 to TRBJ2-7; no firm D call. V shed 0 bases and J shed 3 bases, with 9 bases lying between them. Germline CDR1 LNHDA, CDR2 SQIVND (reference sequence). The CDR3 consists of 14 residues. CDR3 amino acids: CASSIEVRGYEQYF. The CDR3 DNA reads TGTGCCAGTAGTATAGAAGTAAGAGGCTACGAGCAGTACTTC.

CDR3 coding DNA: TGTGCCAGCAGTGCGACAGGAGACTCTGGAAACACCATATATTTT. Protein product: CASSATGDSGNTIYF. J is TRBJ1-3 and V is TRBV27, with D possibly matching TRBD1 (6 bases). Germline CDR1 is MNHEY and CDR2 is SMNVEV (reference sequence). V lost 5 bases and J lost 0, with 11 bases in between. The CDR3 has 15 amino acids.

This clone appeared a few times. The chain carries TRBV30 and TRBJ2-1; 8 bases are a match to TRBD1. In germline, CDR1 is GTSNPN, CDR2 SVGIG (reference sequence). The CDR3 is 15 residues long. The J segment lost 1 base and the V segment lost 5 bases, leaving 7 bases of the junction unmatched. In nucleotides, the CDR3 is TGTGCCTGGGGCCAGCACAGGGGGTCCTACAATGAGCAGTTCTTC. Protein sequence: CAWGQHRGSYNEQFF.

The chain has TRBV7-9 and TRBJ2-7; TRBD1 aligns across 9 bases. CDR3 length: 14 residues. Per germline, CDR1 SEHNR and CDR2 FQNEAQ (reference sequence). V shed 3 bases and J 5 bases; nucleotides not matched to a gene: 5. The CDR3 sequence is CASSFPDRGNEQYF. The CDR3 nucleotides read TGTGCCAGCAGCTTCCCGGACAGGGGCAACGAGCAGTACTTC.

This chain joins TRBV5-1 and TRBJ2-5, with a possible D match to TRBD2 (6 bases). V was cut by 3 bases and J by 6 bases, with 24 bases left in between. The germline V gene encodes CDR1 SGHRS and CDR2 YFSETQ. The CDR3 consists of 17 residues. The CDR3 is CASSSNVYSGGSKTQYF. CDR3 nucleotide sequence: TGCGCCAGCAGCTCGAATGTCTACTCCGGGGGAAGTAAGACCCAGTACTTC.

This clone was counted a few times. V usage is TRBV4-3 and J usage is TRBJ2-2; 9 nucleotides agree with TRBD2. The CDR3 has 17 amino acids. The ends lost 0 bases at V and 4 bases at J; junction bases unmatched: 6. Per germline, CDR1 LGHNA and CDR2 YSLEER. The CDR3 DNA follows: TGCGCCAGCAGCCAAGAGAAGGTAGCGGGAGTCACCGGGGAGCTGTTTTTT. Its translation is CASSQEKVAGVTGELFF.

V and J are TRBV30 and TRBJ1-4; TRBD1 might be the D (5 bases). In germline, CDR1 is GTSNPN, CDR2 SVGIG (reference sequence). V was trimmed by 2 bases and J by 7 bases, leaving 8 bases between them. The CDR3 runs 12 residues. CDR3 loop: CAWSLGVEKLFF. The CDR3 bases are TGTGCCTGGAGTTTGGGGGTTGAAAAACTGTTTTTT.

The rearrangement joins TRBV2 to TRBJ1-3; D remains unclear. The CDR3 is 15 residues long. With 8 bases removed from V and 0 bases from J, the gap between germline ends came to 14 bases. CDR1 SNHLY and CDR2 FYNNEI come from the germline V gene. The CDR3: CASGKDSNSGNTIYF. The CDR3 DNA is TGTGCCAGCGGGAAGGACTCAAACTCTGGAAACACCATATATTTT.

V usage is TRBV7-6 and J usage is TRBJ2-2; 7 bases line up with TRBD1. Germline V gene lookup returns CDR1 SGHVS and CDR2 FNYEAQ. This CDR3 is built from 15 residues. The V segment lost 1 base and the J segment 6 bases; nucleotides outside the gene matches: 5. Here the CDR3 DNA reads TGTGCCAGCAGCTTAGACAGGGGAGACTCCGGGGAGCTGTTTTTT. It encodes CASSLDRGDSGELFF.

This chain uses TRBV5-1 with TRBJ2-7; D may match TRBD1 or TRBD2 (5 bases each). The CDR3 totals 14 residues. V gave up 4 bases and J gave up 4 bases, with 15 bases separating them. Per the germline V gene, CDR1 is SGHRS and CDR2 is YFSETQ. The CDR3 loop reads CASSMAGTGYEQYF. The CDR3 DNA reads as TGCGCCAGCAGCATGGCCGGGACGGGATACGAGCAGTACTTC.

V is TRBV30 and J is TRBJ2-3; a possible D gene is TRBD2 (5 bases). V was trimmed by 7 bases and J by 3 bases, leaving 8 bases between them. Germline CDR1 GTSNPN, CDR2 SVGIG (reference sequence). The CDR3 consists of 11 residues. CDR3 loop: CASDFTDTQYF. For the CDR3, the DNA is TGTGCCTCGGACTTTACAGATACGCAGTATTTT.